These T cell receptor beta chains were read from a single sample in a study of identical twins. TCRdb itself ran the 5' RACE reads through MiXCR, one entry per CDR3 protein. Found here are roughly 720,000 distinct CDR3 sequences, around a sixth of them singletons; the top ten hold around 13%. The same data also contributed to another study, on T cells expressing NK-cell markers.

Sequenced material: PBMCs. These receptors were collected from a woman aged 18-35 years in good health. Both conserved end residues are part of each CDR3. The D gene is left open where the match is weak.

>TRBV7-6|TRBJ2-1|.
CASSIGGSGAGYEQFF
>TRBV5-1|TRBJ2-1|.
CASSLEGGPYNEQFF
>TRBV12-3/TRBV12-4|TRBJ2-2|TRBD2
CASRGLAGASGSELFF
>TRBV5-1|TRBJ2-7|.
CASSLADREGNEQYF
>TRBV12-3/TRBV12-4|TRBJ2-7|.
CASSLRRFHQYF
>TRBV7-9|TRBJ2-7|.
CASSLGGSYYEQYF
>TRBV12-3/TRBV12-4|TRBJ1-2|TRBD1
CASSFATGNGYTF
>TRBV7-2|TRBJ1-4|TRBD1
CASSRQGGTNEKLFF
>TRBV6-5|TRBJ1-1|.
CASSSRGITEAFF
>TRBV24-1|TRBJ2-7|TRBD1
CATTSRRDRPEWEQYF
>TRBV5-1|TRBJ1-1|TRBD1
CASSLQGAPNTEAFF
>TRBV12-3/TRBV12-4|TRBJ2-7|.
CASSWASAYEQYF
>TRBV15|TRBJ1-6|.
CATSRDVEHINSPLHF
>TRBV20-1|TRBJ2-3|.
CSARGAQGTPSADTQYF
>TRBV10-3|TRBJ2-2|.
CAISVSGELFF
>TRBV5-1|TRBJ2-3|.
CASSVVTSDTQYF
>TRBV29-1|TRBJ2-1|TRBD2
CSVEVGLAGNYNEQFF
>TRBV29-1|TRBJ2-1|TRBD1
CSARRGQGTNEQFF
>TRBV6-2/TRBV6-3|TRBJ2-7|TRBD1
CASSPRGNLYEQYF
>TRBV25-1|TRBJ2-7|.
CATQRYSGAYSYEQYF
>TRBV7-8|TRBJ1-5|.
CASGGDSNQPQHF
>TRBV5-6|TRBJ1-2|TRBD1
CASSLTGGWGYTF
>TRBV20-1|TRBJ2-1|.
CSARGRDLLYNEQFF
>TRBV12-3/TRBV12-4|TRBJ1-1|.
CASSLGGGAEAFF
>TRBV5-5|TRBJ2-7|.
CASSLPTGEQYF
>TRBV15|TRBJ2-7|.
CATSRGTRDEQYF
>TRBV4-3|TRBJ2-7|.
CASSQDRGRGRSYEQYF
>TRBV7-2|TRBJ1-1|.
CASSPTNRATEAFF
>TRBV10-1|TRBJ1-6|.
CASHSAGNSPLHF
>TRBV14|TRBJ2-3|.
CASSQWGGAADTQYF
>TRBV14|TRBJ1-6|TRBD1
CASSHIQGNSPLHF
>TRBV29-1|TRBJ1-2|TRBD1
CSVYRGYGYTF